The clone carrying this T cell receptor beta chain was counted many times. Its antigen is undetermined. This sample is part of a study of early T cells in non-severe SARS-CoV-2 infection. Study details: Sequenced material consisted of bulk RNA (from unsorted whole blood), and chains were unpaired. Study-level findings and limits: In VDJdb matching, anti-spike CD8 responses were favored while private and CD4 specificities went missing.

Each single cDNA molecule received a unique molecular identifier. TCRdb analysed the 5' RACE reads with MiXCR anew, one entry per CDR3 protein. The table lists approximately 73,000 distinct CDR3 sequences, 9.5% to 15% of them singletons. The germline V and J ends were trimmed by 5 bases and 0 bases, with 7 bases remaining between them. The CDR3 extends over 13 amino acids. Germline V gene data show CDR1 as MNHEY and CDR2 as SVGAGI. This chain joins TRBV6-5 and TRBJ1-2; D remains ambiguous. Sample: whole blood. This receptor was obtained from an adult who was a healthcare worker with PCR-confirmed SARS-CoV-2 infection or an uninfected control (not recorded which). DNA for the CDR3: TGTGCCAGCAGTCGTACAGCTAACTATGGCTACACCTTC. It translates to CASSRTANYGYTF.